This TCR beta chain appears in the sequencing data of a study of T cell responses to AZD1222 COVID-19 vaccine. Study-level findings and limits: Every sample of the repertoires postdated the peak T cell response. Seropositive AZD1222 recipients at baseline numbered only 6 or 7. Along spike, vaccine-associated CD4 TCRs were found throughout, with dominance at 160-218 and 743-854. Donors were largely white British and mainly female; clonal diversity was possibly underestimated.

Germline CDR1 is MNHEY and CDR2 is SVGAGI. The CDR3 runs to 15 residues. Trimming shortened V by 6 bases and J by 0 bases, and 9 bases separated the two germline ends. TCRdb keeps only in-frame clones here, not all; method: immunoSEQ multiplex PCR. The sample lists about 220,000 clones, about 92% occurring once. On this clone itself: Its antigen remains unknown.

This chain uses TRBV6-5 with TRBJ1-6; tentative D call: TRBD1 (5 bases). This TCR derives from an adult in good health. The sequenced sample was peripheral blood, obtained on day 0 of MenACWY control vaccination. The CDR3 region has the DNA TGTGCCAGCAGGGCAGGGATCTCCTATAATTCACCCCTCCACTTT. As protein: CASRAGISYNSPLHF.